Listed here are 24 T cell receptor beta chains from one sample, sequenced in a study of human T cells and chemical hapten exposure. Time point denoted: patch test 3, about 24 weeks after DPC sensitization. Treatment noted: therapeutic diphenylcyclopropenone sensitization with weekly scalp DPC. TCRdb reprocessed the RACE reads via MiXCR and lists one record per CDR3 protein. This table has tens of thousands of distinct CDR3 sequences, around 10% appearing once. Sequenced material: whole blood, taken in connection with sensitization to the hapten diphenylcyclopropenone (DPC). All receptors derive from a woman aged 50 to 60 with alopecia areata. Some clones in this sample may be carry-over from other donors' samples.

The chain is built from TRBV20-1 and TRBJ1-4, with D unresolved. Looked up from germline, CDR1 is DFQATT and CDR2 is SNEGSKA (reference sequence). V was shortened by 0 bases and J by 4 bases, with 12 bases between the two germline ends. This CDR3 contains 15 residues. The CDR3 DNA sequence: TGCAGTGCTAGAGATCCGAGGAGGAGTAATGAAAAACTGTTTTTT. Translating it yields CSARDPRRSNEKLFF.

This clonotype was seen at least ten times. The chain is built from TRBV11-2 and TRBJ1-2; D ambiguous. The CDR3 extends over 12 amino acids. Trimming stripped 2 bases from V and 0 bases from J, with 1 base between. Per the germline V gene, CDR1 is SGHAT and CDR2 is FQNNGV. The CDR3: CASSLTNYGYTF. For the CDR3, the DNA is TGTGCCAGCAGCTTAACTAACTATGGCTACACCTTC.

V gene TRBV5-1 combines with J gene TRBJ1-6; maybe TRBD1 (5 bases). The CDR3 has 15 amino acids. The ends were cut back, 4 bases at V and 6 bases at J, with 14 bases in the middle. The germline CDR1 and CDR2 sequences are SGHRS and YFSETQ. As DNA, the CDR3 is TGCGCCAGCAGCCGCGAGGGACGGTCTAATTCACCCCTCCACTTT. It is translated as CASSREGRSNSPLHF. Full variable domain (outside the CDR3, taken from reference TRBV5-1 and TRBJ1-6): KAGVTQTPRYLIKTRGQQVTLSCSPISGHRSVSWYQQTPGQGLQFLFEYFSETQRNKGNFPGRFSGRQFSNSRSEMNVSTLELGDSALYLCASSREGRSNSPLHFGNGTRLTVT.

This clonotype was recorded many times. The rearrangement joins TRBV4-3 to TRBJ1-4; 8 bases are shared with TRBD1. There are 14 residues in the CDR3. CDR1 is LGHNA, CDR2 YSLEER, per germline. V lost 4 bases to trimming and J lost 8 bases; unmatched junction nucleotides: 6. This CDR3 is CASSPGQGREKLFF. The CDR3 DNA reads as TGCGCCAGCAGCCCCGGACAGGGTAGGGAAAAACTGTTTTTT.

Many counts were recorded for this clonotype. This chain joins TRBV15 and TRBJ2-7; possibly TRBD1 for D (5 bases). The germline V and J ends were trimmed by 2 bases and 5 bases, with 13 bases remaining between them. Germline V gene lookup returns CDR1 LNHNV and CDR2 YYDKDF (reference sequence). The CDR3 is 14 amino acids. CDR3 in amino acids: CATSRKQGSHEQYF. CDR3 DNA sequence: TGTGCCACCAGCAGAAAGCAGGGTTCCCACGAGCAGTACTTC.

At least ten counts were recorded for this clonotype. The rearrangement links TRBV4-1 to TRBJ1-6; D gene ambiguous. This CDR3 comprises 15 residues. The V gene lost 3 bases and the J gene lost 0 bases, with 6 bases spanning the gap. Per the germline V gene, CDR1 is MGHRA and CDR2 is YSYEKL. The CDR3 DNA is TGCGCCAGCAGCCAGGAGGACTCCTATAATTCACCCCTCCACTTT. This encodes CASSQEDSYNSPLHF.

In its sample, this clonotype was seen many times. This chain uses TRBV20-1 with TRBJ1-2; D unclear. Trimming took 1 base from V and 4 from J, leaving 7 bases between them. CDR3 length: 12 amino acids. Germline loops: CDR1 DFQATT, CDR2 SNEGSKA (reference sequence). The chain's CDR3 is CSARGDRYGYTF. The CDR3, as DNA: TGCAGTGCTAGAGGGGATCGCTATGGCTACACCTTC.

A remark on this clonotype: A much larger clone lies one base from this, so it may be a read error. This CDR3 fails to terminate in the conserved phenylalanine or tryptophan, so it likely reflects a read error. The genes are TRBV7-2 and TRBJ1-2; D gene ambiguous. Germline V gene lookup returns CDR1 SGHTA and CDR2 FQGNSA. The CDR3 runs to 17 residues. The V end lost 0 bases, the J end lost 0 bases, and 14 bases lay between the germline ends. CDR3 DNA: TGTGCCAGCAGCTTAGCCCCCTCCAGCCTCACTAACTATGGCTACACCTCC. Its translation is CASSLAPSSLTNYGYTS.

This clonotype was counted many times. The rearrangement links TRBV3-1 to TRBJ1-2, with unresolved D. The V end was cut by 3 bases, the J end by 2 bases, with 10 bases between. CDR3 length: 14 residues. CDR1 is LGHDT, CDR2 YNNKEL, per germline (reference sequence). The CDR3 nucleotides are TGTGCCAGCAGCCATCATGCGAGGAACTATGGCTACACCTTC. It yields the protein CASSHHARNYGYTF.

This clonotype has ten or more counts. This sequence joins TRBV18 and TRBJ2-2, with D hard to call. Germline loops: CDR1 KGHSH, CDR2 LQKENI. Trimming removed 6 bases at V and 3 bases at J, with 11 bases between. The CDR3 consists of 14 residues. The CDR3 region is CASSPSRDTGELFF. CDR3 bases: TGTGCCAGCTCCCCGTCCCGGGACACCGGGGAGCTGTTTTTT.

Ten or more counts support this clonotype. The chain joins TRBV7-6 to TRBJ1-5; D unresolved. Trimming removed 1 base from V and 2 bases from J, with 3 bases in between. From germline, CDR1 is SGHVS and CDR2 FNYEAQ. This CDR3 contains 13 residues. DNA for the CDR3: TGTGCCAGCAGCTTAGTGGGCAATCAGCCCCAGCATTTT. It translates to CASSLVGNQPQHF.

The genes are TRBV20-1 and TRBJ2-3, with D uncertain. This CDR3 is built from 12 residues. V lost 1 base to trimming and J lost 6 bases, with 8 bases between them. Per the germline V gene, CDR1 is DFQATT and CDR2 is SNEGSKA (reference sequence). The DNA for the CDR3 is TGCAGTGCTAGAGGGGCCTCGGATACGCAGTATTTT. This sequence encodes CSARGASDTQYF.

There are many counts of this clonotype. This sequence joins TRBV6-5 and TRBJ2-1; D remains unclear. The germline V and J ends were trimmed by 2 bases and 14 bases, with 10 bases remaining between them. This CDR3 is built from 11 residues. Germline CDR1 MNHEY, CDR2 SVGAGI. The CDR3 here is CASSYGVIEFF. CDR3 in DNA: TGTGCCAGCAGTTACGGGGTGATAGAGTTCTTC.

The gene calls are TRBV12-3 or TRBV12-4 and TRBJ2-1; TRBD2 aligns across 9 bases. V dropped 4 bases and J dropped 5; count of bases not matched to a gene: 9. CDR3 size: 16 residues. The CDR3 region is CASSSLAGLLNNEQFF. The CDR3 bases are TGTGCCAGCAGTTCCCTAGCGGGGTTGCTTAACAATGAGCAGTTCTTC.

This chain links TRBV9 with TRBJ1-5; a possible D gene is TRBD1 (5 bases). The CDR3 loop spans 14 amino acids. The V and J ends lost 5 bases and 5 bases respectively, with 14 bases between them. Germline assignment: CDR1 SGDLS and CDR2 YYNGEE. Here the CDR3 DNA reads TGTGCCAGCAGTCCTCGGGGGATCGATCAGCCCCAGCATTTT. It translates to CASSPRGIDQPQHF.

This clonotype was seen at least ten times. The chain is built from TRBV18 and TRBJ1-1; no clear D. Germline V gives CDR1 KGHSH, CDR2 LQKENI. The length of the CDR3 is 13 residues. The germline V and J ends were trimmed by 3 bases and 4 bases, with 9 bases remaining between them. This chain's CDR3 is CASSPGRRTEAFF. In nucleotides, the CDR3 is TGTGCCAGCTCACCCGGCCGACGCACTGAAGCTTTCTTT.

About this clonotype: A much larger clone lies a single base off, so this may be a read error. The chain employs TRBV5-1 and TRBJ2-1; the D is unclear. Per the germline V gene, CDR1 is SGHRS and CDR2 is YFSETQ. This CDR3 region has 14 residues. The V gene lost 0 bases and the J gene lost 7 bases, with 11 bases spanning the gap. CDR3 DNA sequence: TGCGCCAGCAGCTTGGTACCGTGGGCTAATGAGCAGTTCTTC. Translation gives CASSLVPWANEQFF.

This sequence joins TRBV6-4 and TRBJ2-3, with D hard to call. Per the germline V gene, CDR1 is MRHNA and CDR2 is SNTAGT. The V gene lost 4 bases and the J gene lost 1 base, with 12 bases spanning the gap. The CDR3 covers 15 residues. This CDR3 is CASSVAVGGTDTQYF. DNA for the CDR3: TGTGCCAGCAGTGTCGCGGTTGGTGGCACAGATACGCAGTATTTT.

The CDR3 DNA is TGTGCCAGCAGCCATCCCAGGGCCAACACTGAAGCTTTCTTT. Translation gives CASSHPRANTEAFF. The chain has TRBV6-6 and TRBJ1-1; the D gene is possibly TRBD1 (5 bases). Trimming cost V 6 bases and J 2 bases, with 13 bases left between them. This CDR3 has 14 residues. The V gene's germline CDR1 is MNHNY and CDR2 SVGAGI (reference sequence).

The chain is built from TRBV27 and TRBJ1-5; D is uncertain. This CDR3 is 14 amino acids long. Germline CDR1 reads MNHEY; CDR2 reads SMNVEV (reference sequence). V lost 5 bases, J lost 2 bases, and 10 bases lay in between. CDR3: CASSPLPGNQPQHF. The CDR3 DNA follows: TGTGCCAGCAGTCCGCTGCCAGGCAATCAGCCCCAGCATTTT.

This clonotype turned up a few times. The J gene is TRBJ2-7, the V gene TRBV6-5; TRBD2 matches at 8 bases. V shed 5 bases, J shed 2 bases, and the junction held 8 bases outside the gene matches. CDR1 is MNHEY, CDR2 SVGAGI, per germline. The CDR3 has 15 residues. The DNA of the CDR3 is TGTGCCAGCAGTACAGACCGGGGGGGCCCCTACGAGCAGTACTTC. Amino acids: CASSTDRGGPYEQYF.

This clonotype was counted many times. The V and J genes are TRBV5-1 and TRBJ2-3; 8 bases align to TRBD2. Germline CDR1 reads SGHRS; CDR2 reads YFSETQ. V gave up 1 base and J gave up 2 bases; unmatched junction bases: 12. The CDR3 consists of 18 residues. Here the CDR3 DNA reads TGCGCCAGCAGCTTGTTGCGGCGGGGGGCGGTGGACACAGATACGCAGTATTTT. It specifies CASSLLRRGAVDTDTQYF. The full variable domain, in which reference TRBV5-1 and TRBJ2-3 provide the parts outside the CDR3, is KAGVTQTPRYLIKTRGQQVTLSCSPISGHRSVSWYQQTPGQGLQFLFEYFSETQRNKGNFPGRFSGRQFSNSRSEMNVSTLELGDSALYLCASSLLRRGAVDTDTQYFGPGTRLTVL.

This chain links TRBV28 with TRBJ1-1; 7 bases are a match to TRBD1. This CDR3 contains 13 residues. Germline assignment: CDR1 MDHEN and CDR2 SYDVKM. Unmatched junction bases numbered 6, after V lost 2 bases and J lost 9 bases. This chain's CDR3 is CASSLGQRGQAFF. The CDR3 bases are TGTGCCAGCAGTTTAGGTCAGAGGGGGCAAGCTTTCTTT.

This clonotype occurred many times. The chain employs TRBV15 and TRBJ1-2, with D uncertain. This CDR3 is 13 amino acids long. V dropped 1 base and J dropped 8 bases, with 11 bases sitting between them. Germline-derived CDR1 and CDR2 are LNHNV and YYDKDF (reference sequence). CDR3 sequence (DNA): TGTGCCACCAGCAGAGCCTACGCAGGCGGCTACACCTTC. As protein: CATSRAYAGGYTF.